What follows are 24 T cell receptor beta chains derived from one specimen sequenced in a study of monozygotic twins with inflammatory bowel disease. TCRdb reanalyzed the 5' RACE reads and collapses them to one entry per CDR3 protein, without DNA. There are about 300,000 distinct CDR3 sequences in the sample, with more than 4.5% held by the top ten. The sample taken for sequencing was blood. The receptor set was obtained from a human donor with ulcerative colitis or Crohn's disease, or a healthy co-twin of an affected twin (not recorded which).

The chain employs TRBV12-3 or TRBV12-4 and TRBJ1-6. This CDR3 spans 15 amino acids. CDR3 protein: CASSSKFIYNSPLHF.

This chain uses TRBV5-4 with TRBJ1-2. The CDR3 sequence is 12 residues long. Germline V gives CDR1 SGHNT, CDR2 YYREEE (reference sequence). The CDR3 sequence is CASSLPQEGYTF.

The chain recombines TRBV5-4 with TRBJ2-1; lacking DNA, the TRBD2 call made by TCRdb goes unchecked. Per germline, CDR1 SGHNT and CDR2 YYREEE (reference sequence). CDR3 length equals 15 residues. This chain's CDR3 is CASSLDSGRRDEQFF.

CDR3 loop: CASSPPGLAQYEQYF. J is TRBJ2-7 and V is TRBV7-9; as DNA is missing, the TRBD2 call by TCRdb cannot be tested. The CDR3 covers 15 residues. Germline lookup yields CDR1 SEHNR and CDR2 FQNEAQ (reference sequence).

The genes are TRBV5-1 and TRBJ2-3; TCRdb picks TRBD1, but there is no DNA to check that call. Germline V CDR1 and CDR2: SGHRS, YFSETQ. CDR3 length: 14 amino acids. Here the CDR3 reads CASSTRQGTDTQYF. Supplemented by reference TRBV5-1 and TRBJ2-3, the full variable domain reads KAGVTQTPRYLIKTRGQQVTLSCSPISGHRSVSWYQQTPGQGLQFLFEYFSETQRNKGNFPGRFSGRQFSNSRSEMNVSTLELGDSALYLCASSTRQGTDTQYFGPGTRLTVL.

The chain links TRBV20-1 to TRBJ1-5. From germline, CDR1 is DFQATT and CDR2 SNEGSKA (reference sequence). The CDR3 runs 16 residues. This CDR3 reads CSARDRLHNSNQPQHF.

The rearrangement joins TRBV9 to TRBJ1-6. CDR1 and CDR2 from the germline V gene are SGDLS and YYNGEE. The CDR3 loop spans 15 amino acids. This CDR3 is CASSVAEGKRSPLHF.

The CDR3 sequence is CASSSHGREVTGELFF. V and J are TRBV7-2 and TRBJ2-2; TCRdb gives TRBD2 as the D gene, but with no DNA this cannot be confirmed. The CDR3 has 16 amino acids. Germline CDR1 and CDR2: SGHTA and FQGNSA.

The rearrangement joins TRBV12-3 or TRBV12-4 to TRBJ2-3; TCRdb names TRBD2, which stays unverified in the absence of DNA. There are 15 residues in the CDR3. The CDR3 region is CASSPDSGKSDTQYF.

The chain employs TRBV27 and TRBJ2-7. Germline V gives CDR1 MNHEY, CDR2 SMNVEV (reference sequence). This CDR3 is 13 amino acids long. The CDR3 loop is CASSNLGLGEQYF.

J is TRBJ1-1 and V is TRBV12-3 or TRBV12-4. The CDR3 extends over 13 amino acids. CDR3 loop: CATHSFPNTEAFF.

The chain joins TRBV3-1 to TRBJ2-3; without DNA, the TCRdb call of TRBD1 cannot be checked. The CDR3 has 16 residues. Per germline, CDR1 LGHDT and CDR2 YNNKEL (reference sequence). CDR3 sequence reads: CASSQRRRSTSDTQYF.

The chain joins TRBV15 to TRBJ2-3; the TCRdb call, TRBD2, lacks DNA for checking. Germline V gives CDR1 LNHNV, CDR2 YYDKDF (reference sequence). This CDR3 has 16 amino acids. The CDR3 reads CATSRRAGAHTDTQYF.

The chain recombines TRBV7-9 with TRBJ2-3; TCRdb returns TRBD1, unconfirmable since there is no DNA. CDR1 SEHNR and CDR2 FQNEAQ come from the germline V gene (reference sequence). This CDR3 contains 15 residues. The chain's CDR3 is CASSSSGQNTDTQYF. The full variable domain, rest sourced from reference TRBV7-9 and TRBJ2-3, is DTGVSQNPRHKITKRGQNVTFRCDPISEHNRLYWYRQTLGQGPEFLTYFQNEAQLEKSRLLSDRFSAERPKGSFSTLEIQRTEQGDSAMYLCASSSSGQNTDTQYFGPGTRLTVL.

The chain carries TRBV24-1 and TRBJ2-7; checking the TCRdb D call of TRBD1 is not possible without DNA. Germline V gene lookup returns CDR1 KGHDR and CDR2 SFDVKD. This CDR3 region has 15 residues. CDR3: CATSDPRGPDHEQYF.

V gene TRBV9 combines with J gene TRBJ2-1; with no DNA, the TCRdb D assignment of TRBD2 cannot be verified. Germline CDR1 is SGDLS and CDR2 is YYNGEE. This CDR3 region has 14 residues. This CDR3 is CASSVIGGADEQFF.

CDR3 amino acids: CASSWNRGYEQYF. The chain carries TRBV6-2 or TRBV6-3 and TRBJ2-7; TCRdb proposes TRBD1, but this gene call is untestable without DNA. Germline V CDR1 and CDR2: MNHEY, SVGEGT. The CDR3 loop spans 13 amino acids.

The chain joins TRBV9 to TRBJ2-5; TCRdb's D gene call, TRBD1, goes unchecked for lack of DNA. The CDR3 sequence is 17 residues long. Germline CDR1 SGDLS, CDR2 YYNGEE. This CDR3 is CASSVGQGVIPQETQYF.

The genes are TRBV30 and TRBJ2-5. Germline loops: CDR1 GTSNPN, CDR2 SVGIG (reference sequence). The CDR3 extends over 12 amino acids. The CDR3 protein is CAWIRYQETQYF.

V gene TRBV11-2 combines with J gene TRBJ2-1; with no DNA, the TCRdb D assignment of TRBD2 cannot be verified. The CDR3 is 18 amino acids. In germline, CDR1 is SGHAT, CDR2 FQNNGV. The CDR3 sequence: CASSRYRLAGEIHNEQFF.

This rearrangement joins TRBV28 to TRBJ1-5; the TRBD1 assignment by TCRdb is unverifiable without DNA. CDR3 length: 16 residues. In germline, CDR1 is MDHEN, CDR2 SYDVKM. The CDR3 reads CASSFQTGTGNQPQHF.

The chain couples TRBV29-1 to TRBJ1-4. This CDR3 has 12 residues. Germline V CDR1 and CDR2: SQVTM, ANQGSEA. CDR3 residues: CSVLGIIEKLFF.

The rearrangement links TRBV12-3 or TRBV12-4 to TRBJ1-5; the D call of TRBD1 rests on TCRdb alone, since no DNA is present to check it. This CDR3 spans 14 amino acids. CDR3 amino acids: CASNTYGGPQPQHF.

This CDR3 is CASSEAVILQGTDTQYF. The J gene is TRBJ2-3, the V gene TRBV6-1. The CDR3 is made up of 17 amino acids. Germline lookup yields CDR1 MNHNS and CDR2 SASEGT.